This TCR beta chain came from a study of regulatory and conventional T cells in RAG deficiency. Study results and limitations: Shannon entropy fell and Simpson indices rose in RAG-deficient patients. Omenn CD25-high CD127-low cells may be activated cells, not true Tregs.

V was pared by 7 bases and J by 8 bases, with 20 bases between. This CDR3 comprises 14 residues. Per the germline V gene, CDR1 is GTSNPN and CDR2 is SVGIG (reference sequence). Concerning this clone: Antigen specificity is unknown.

Genomic DNA came from blood conventional CD4+ T cells gated CD25-low CD127-high. Clones were sequenced by immunoSEQ multiplex PCR, and TCRdb holds only the in-frame ones, with some missing. The table shows under 35,000 clones, with 76% occurring only once. The sample was also linked to a second study, of regulatory T cells. That paper states: The primer mix had 52 TRBV and 13 TRBJ primers.

Material for sequencing was CD4+ effector T cells sorted from blood. The source is a human donor in good health. The chain joins TRBV30 to TRBJ1-4, with D perhaps TRBD1 (6 bases). The CDR3 DNA follows: TGTGCCTACAATCTACAGGGACCGGGGGAAAAACTGTTTTTT. It yields the protein CAYNLQGPGEKLFF.